This TCR beta chain appears in the sequencing data of a study of cytotoxic CD8 clonotypes in ibrutinib-treated CLL (TCRdb year 2021). Study-level background: The cohort had about ten relapsed/refractory and approximately 14 treatment-naive patients; some 17 were IGHV unmutated. Responses were partial in around 25 patients and complete in 2; after median about 5.5 years follow-up, around 14 stayed in remission and about twelve progressed. The response samples were drawn at a median of roughly eleven months into treatment, with a range of roughly 6 to 36 months. An average of 255,043 productive templates and tens of thousands of productive rearrangements was obtained per sample. Of the 90 or so participants in the trial, 25 to 30 had longitudinal samples available. Cryopreserved peripheral blood mononuclear cells were collected before treatment, at response, and at either disease progression or sustained remission. Patients were still on ibrutinib when every remission and progressive disease sample was collected.

On a MiSeq, deep resolution sequencing aimed for a depth between 1 in 1 million and 1 in 200,000 T cells, with each clonotype covered approximately 10x on average. TCR beta libraries were generated with the immunoSEQ hsTCRB Kit. The study's own analysis went as follows. ImmunoSEQ Data Assistant and ImmunoSEQ Analyzer were used for data analysis, and V, D and J genes were assigned according to IMGT definitions. Clonality, which ranges from 0 to 1, was calculated as one minus the normalized Shannon entropy of productive rearrangement frequencies. Only overrepresented clonotypes making up at least 0.05% of each patient's repertoire were included in the public clonotype analysis. Fewer than 15 repertoires from age-matched healthy donors, obtained from immuneACCESS, served as clonality controls. TCRdb provides this immuneACCESS table in a form limited to in-frame rearrangements. Some clones are lacking; in checked studies, under half of them reflect an unresolved V gene, and why the rest are absent is not known. That table is the source of V, J and clone size, and D and trimming were worked out from the DNA. The sample table contains around 200,000 clones; only one count was recorded for roughly 79% of them. Jointly, the top ten make up about an eighth of the sample.

Overall study outcomes, separate from this receptor: At ibrutinib response clonality went up, during sustained remission it held steady, and at progression it dropped back toward baseline. Sustained-remission and progressing patients did not have matched sampling times, and lymph node repertoires were not examined. Baseline clonality was found to be higher than that of age-matched healthy donors and was strongly correlated with circulating CD8+ T-cell counts. Public clonotypes were rare and either contracted or stayed stable during treatment, and the rise in clonality at ibrutinib response reflected the expansion of private clonotypes.

On this clone: Its cognate antigen has yet to be identified. No base quality information exists; no much larger clone differs at one position.

V was cut back by 0 bases and J by 6 bases, leaving a gap of 15 bases between them. CDR1 and CDR2 were assigned from the germline V gene as ENHRY and SYGVKD. Measured from the cysteine to the phenylalanine, the CDR3 is 15 residues long. Left in the record is the CDR3 DNA by itself, 45 bases read in frame from the first base. The sample's time point label, in plain terms: roughly 12 months on ibrutinib. Roughly 2 micrograms of genomic DNA were extracted from cryopreserved PBMCs for TCR beta library preparation. Longitudinal blood samples from CLL patients on ibrutinib monotherapy were analyzed using high-throughput TCR beta sequencing. The patients took part in an open-label, single-center phase 2 trial of ibrutinib monotherapy.

The sequence joins TRBV10-3 to TRBJ2-7; the D gene assignment is ambiguous. Sequencing was performed on PBMCs, taken after 12 months of ibrutinib treatment. The sequence was obtained from a human donor with chronic lymphocytic leukemia. The DNA sequence follows: TGTGCCATCAGTGAGTCCGCCAGAACGACCTCCGAGCAGTACTTC. Translation gives CAISESARTTSEQYF.